Below are 32 T cell receptor beta chains sequenced from a single sample in a study of response to subunit inactivated influenza vaccine (dated by TCRdb to the late 2010s). Libraries were constructed by RT-PCR. The data were produced on an Illumina HiSeq 2500. Starting from the raw public reads, TCRdb applied fastp trimming at Q25, assembled clones with MiXCR and retained in-frame beta chains. Entries that share a CDR3 protein sequence are merged under the most common genes and DNA. The sample table holds around 790,000 distinct CDR3 sequences, of which approximately 22% were seen once. The ten largest clones capture 10% to 13% of the sample. The sample here was PBMCs from blood, taken about 5 days after vaccination. Receptors originate from a man between 50 and 59 years old who received an inactivated influenza vaccine. Donor details come from another sample of the same person, matched by shared clones.

In its sample, this clonotype was seen many times. The chain links TRBV5-1 to TRBJ2-5; D remains ambiguous. The germline V gene has CDR1 SGHRS and CDR2 YFSETQ. The V gene lost 4 bases and the J gene lost 2 bases, with 12 bases spanning the gap. This CDR3 has 14 amino acids. The CDR3 coding sequence is TGCGCCAGCAGCCCGCAGAGCCGTCAAGAGACCCAGTACTTC. Protein: CASSPQSRQETQYF.

This clonotype occurred a few times. The chain employs TRBV30 and TRBJ2-1, with TRBD2 identical over 14 bases. The germline V gene has CDR1 GTSNPN and CDR2 SVGIG (reference sequence). This CDR3 is 19 amino acids long. V gave up 3 bases and J gave up 2 bases; unmatched junction bases: 12. The CDR3 DNA reads as TGTGCCTGGAGAGGACCGGGACTAGCGGGAGAATCGCCCTACAATGAGCAGTTCTTC. Its translation: CAWRGPGLAGESPYNEQFF.

This clonotype has a handful of counts. The gene calls are TRBV20-1 and TRBJ2-2; D may match TRBD1 or TRBD2 (5 bases each). V gave up 3 bases and J gave up 0 bases, with 14 bases separating them. The germline V gene has CDR1 DFQATT and CDR2 SNEGSKA (reference sequence). The CDR3 spans 16 residues. The CDR3 here is CSARDWGRANTGELFF. CDR3 DNA: TGCAGTGCTAGGGACTGGGGACGGGCGAACACCGGGGAGCTGTTTTTT.

This clonotype has more than one count but fewer than ten. The chain has TRBV5-5 and TRBJ2-7; D unresolved. Trimming took 0 bases from V and 4 from J, leaving 14 bases between them. The CDR3 spans 15 residues. CDR1 and CDR2 (germline): SGHKS, YYEKEE (reference sequence). CDR3 coding DNA: TGTGCCAGCAGCTTGGAGGCCAGGAGCATTTACGAGCAGTACTTC. Protein product: CASSLEARSIYEQYF. Full variable domain (outside the CDR3, taken from reference TRBV5-5 and TRBJ2-7): DAGVTQSPTHLIKTRGQQVTLRCSPISGHKSVSWYQQVLGQGPQFIFQYYEKEERGRGNFPDRFSARQFPNYSSELNVNALLLGDSALYLCASSLEARSIYEQYFGPGTRLTVT.

The rearrangement links TRBV12-3 or TRBV12-4 to TRBJ1-2; D uncertain. This CDR3 is built from 15 residues. V was trimmed by 3 bases and J by 0 bases, leaving 11 bases between them. CDR3 region: CASSFYRTSNYGYTF. The CDR3, as DNA: TGTGCCAGCAGTTTCTACAGAACTTCTAACTATGGCTACACCTTC.

The V call is TRBV6-2 or TRBV6-3, the J call TRBJ2-7; 8 positions match TRBD1. There are 15 residues in the CDR3. Trimming at V came to 6 bases and at J to 3 bases, leaving 10 bases not matched to a gene. Germline V gene lookup returns CDR1 MNHEY and CDR2 SVGEGT. The CDR3 sequence: CASSSTGQGYYEQYF. CDR3 DNA sequence: TGTGCCAGCAGCTCTACCGGACAGGGCTACTACGAGCAGTACTTC.

The J gene is TRBJ2-5, the V gene TRBV18; 7 bases fit TRBD2. The V segment lost 2 bases and the J segment 1 base; nucleotides outside the gene matches: 7. The CDR3 covers 16 residues. Germline CDR1 KGHSH, CDR2 LQKENI. CDR3 DNA sequence: TGTGCCAGCTCACCAAGTTTAGCTAGCGGCCAAGAGACCCAGTACTTC. The encoded protein is CASSPSLASGQETQYF.

This clonotype showed up just a few times. This chain joins TRBV4-1 and TRBJ2-1; D uncertain. V was clipped by 0 bases and J by 0 bases, with 18 bases between them. Germline CDR1 reads MGHRA; CDR2 reads YSYEKL. The CDR3 contains 19 residues. The CDR3 loop reads CASSQEGFPSGSSYNEQFF. For the CDR3, the DNA is TGCGCCAGCAGCCAAGAAGGGTTCCCGTCTGGCAGCTCCTACAATGAGCAGTTCTTC.

This clonotype turned up a few times. V gene TRBV29-1 combines with J gene TRBJ2-5; D is undetermined. V was shortened by 7 bases and J by 5 bases, with 8 bases between the two germline ends. The CDR3 loop spans 10 amino acids. Looked up from germline, CDR1 is SQVTM and CDR2 is ANQGSEA. CDR3 coding DNA: TGCAGCGGAAGAACGGAGACCCAGTACTTC. Protein: CSGRTETQYF.

This clonotype was observed a few times. The chain recombines TRBV20-1 with TRBJ2-1; the D is unclear. The V gene's germline CDR1 is DFQATT and CDR2 SNEGSKA (reference sequence). This CDR3 is 16 amino acids long. V shed 3 bases and J shed 2 bases, with 17 bases lying between them. The CDR3 reads CSASQHPRSTYNEQFF. The CDR3 DNA reads as TGCAGTGCTAGCCAACACCCTAGGAGCACCTACAATGAGCAGTTCTTC.

This clonotype was found a few times. This chain connects TRBV7-6 to TRBJ2-7; D remains unclear. V lost 2 bases and J lost 0, with 17 bases in between. This CDR3 has 17 amino acids. In germline, CDR1 is SGHVS, CDR2 FNYEAQ. CDR3 amino acids: CASSLKFGRASSYEQYF. CDR3 sequence (DNA): TGTGCCAGCAGCTTAAAGTTTGGTCGGGCCAGCTCCTACGAGCAGTACTTC.

This clonotype has only a few counts. The CDR3, as DNA: TGCGCCAGCAGCCGATTCTTCCAGGTCTCTGGGGCCAACGTCCTGACTTTC. This sequence encodes CASSRFFQVSGANVLTF. The chain recombines TRBV4-3 with TRBJ2-6; D remains unclear. Germline V gives CDR1 LGHNA, CDR2 YSLEER. The V and J ends lost 4 bases and 0 bases respectively, with 13 bases between them. CDR3 length equals 17 residues.

The chain has TRBV3-1 and TRBJ1-1; no clear D. CDR1 LGHDT and CDR2 YNNKEL come from the germline V gene (reference sequence). V shed 0 bases and J shed 1 base, with 9 bases lying between them. The CDR3 contains 15 residues. CDR3 protein: CASSQDAGSNTEAFF. The CDR3 DNA sequence: TGTGCCAGCAGCCAAGATGCAGGATCGAACACTGAAGCTTTCTTT.

J is TRBJ2-7 and V is TRBV6-2 or TRBV6-3; 7 nucleotides align to TRBD2. The CDR3 contains 17 residues. From germline, CDR1 is MNHEY and CDR2 SVGEGT. Germline trimming cut 7 bases from V and 0 bases from J; bases unmatched to any gene: 15. As DNA, the CDR3 is TGTGCCAGCAAGCCCCTACGAGAGCGGGATAACTCCTACGAGCAGTACTTC. This encodes CASKPLRERDNSYEQYF.

The V and J genes are TRBV5-5 and TRBJ2-3, with 8 bases matching TRBD2. The CDR3 consists of 15 residues. Trimming took 3 bases from V and 6 from J; bases not matched to a gene: 9. CDR1 and CDR2 (germline): SGHKS, YYEKEE (reference sequence). DNA for the CDR3: TGTGCCAGCAGCTACCCGGGGGGGCCAGGTGATACGCAGTATTTT. Its translation: CASSYPGGPGDTQYF.

The chain couples TRBV7-2 to TRBJ2-3; 9 bases match TRBD1. Germline loops: CDR1 SGHTA, CDR2 FQGNSA. The ends lost 5 bases at V and 4 bases at J; junction bases unmatched: 13. The CDR3 extends over 17 amino acids. CDR3 sequence reads: CASSPGGGQGLADTQYF. The DNA for the CDR3 is TGTGCCAGCAGCCCTGGGGGGGGACAGGGCTTGGCAGATACGCAGTATTTT.

In its sample, this clonotype was seen many times. The chain is built from TRBV20-1 and TRBJ2-2; TRBD2 matches 9 bases. Trimming at V came to 6 bases and at J to 6 bases, leaving 8 bases not matched to a gene. Germline lookup yields CDR1 DFQATT and CDR2 SNEGSKA (reference sequence). The CDR3 is 14 residues long. Written as DNA, the CDR3 is TGCAGTGCGGTGGCGGGAGGGGCGGCCGGGGAGCTGTTTTTT. Translating it yields CSAVAGGAAGELFF.

This clonotype has more than one count but fewer than ten. The rearrangement links TRBV29-1 to TRBJ2-2, with TRBD1 as a possible D gene (5 bases). The length of the CDR3 is 11 residues. The V gene lost 4 bases and the J gene lost 5 bases, with 5 bases spanning the gap. Germline loops: CDR1 SQVTM, CDR2 ANQGSEA. CDR3 in DNA: TGCAGCGTTGCAGGGACCGGGGAGCTGTTTTTT. It codes for CSVAGTGELFF.

This chain joins TRBV19 and TRBJ1-5; no definite D call. Germline assignment: CDR1 LNHDA and CDR2 SQIVND (reference sequence). Trimming left V 7 bases short and J 1 base short, with 17 bases between. The CDR3 is 16 residues long. In DNA form, the CDR3 reads TGTGCCAGTACCCAAAACGGGCATGGGAGCAATCAGCCCCAGCATTTT. Amino acids: CASTQNGHGSNQPQHF.

The V call is TRBV10-3, the J call TRBJ2-7, with TRBD1 matching 7 bases. CDR3 length: 13 residues. V lost 3 bases, J lost 5 bases, and 4 bases stayed unmatched. From germline, CDR1 is ENHRY and CDR2 SYGVKD. For the CDR3, the DNA is TGTGCCATCAGTGACCCAACAGGGGACGAGCAGTACTTC. Its translation: CAISDPTGDEQYF.

A note on this clonotype: The junction differs from germline at one of its ends, possibly a read error. This chain connects TRBV6-1 to TRBJ2-7; TRBD1 aligns across 7 bases. CDR1 is MNHNS, CDR2 SASEGT, per germline. This CDR3 has 15 amino acids. CDR3 protein: CASREERTGQYEQYF. In nucleotides, the CDR3 is TGTGCCAGCAGGGAAGAACGGACAGGTCAATACGAGCAGTACTTC.

This clonotype was counted only a few times. V and J are TRBV12-3 or TRBV12-4 and TRBJ2-7; TRBD2 agrees at 12 bases. The V gene end was trimmed by 3 bases and the J gene end by 2 bases; junction bases not matched to a gene: 23. The CDR3 runs to 22 residues. CDR3 amino acids: CASSFRPTRRYTSGRTPYEQYF. The CDR3 bases are TGTGCCAGCAGTTTCCGCCCTACAAGGCGCTACACTAGCGGGAGGACTCCCTACGAGCAGTACTTC.

This clonotype has more than one count but fewer than ten. The chain joins TRBV6-5 to TRBJ1-5; a weak D match, TRBD1 (5 bases). Germline V gene sequence: CDR1 MNHEY, CDR2 SVGAGI. The germline V and J ends were trimmed by 2 bases and 7 bases, with 9 bases remaining between them. The length of the CDR3 is 13 residues. This chain's CDR3 is CASSYQGRQPQHF. The CDR3 nucleotides read TGTGCCAGCAGTTACCAGGGAAGGCAGCCCCAGCATTTT.

This clonotype was counted once. The CDR3 DNA reads as TGTGCCACCAGTGATACCAGACTAGCGGGAGTGAATGAGCAGTTCTTC. It translates to CATSDTRLAGVNEQFF. This chain joins TRBV24-1 and TRBJ2-1; 12 nucleotides agree with TRBD2. Germline V CDR1 and CDR2: KGHDR, SFDVKD. The CDR3 loop spans 16 amino acids. The ends lost 3 bases at V and 7 bases at J; junction bases unmatched: 6.

This clonotype was counted between two and nine times. The chain joins TRBV10-3 to TRBJ2-3; 7 bases line up with TRBD1. The germline gives CDR1 ENHRY, CDR2 SYGVKD. CDR3 length: 14 amino acids. V lost 3 bases and J lost 4; bases outside the gene matches: 4. The CDR3 spells CAISEQGTADTQYF. The CDR3 DNA sequence: TGTGCCATCAGTGAACAGGGGACCGCAGATACGCAGTATTTT.

V gene TRBV3-1 combines with J gene TRBJ1-1, with 9 bases fitting TRBD1. The CDR3 runs to 14 residues. Germline-derived CDR1 and CDR2 are LGHDT and YNNKEL (reference sequence). J was trimmed by 3 bases and V by 6 bases; bases with no gene match: 5. DNA of the CDR3: TGTGCCAGCAGTCCCGGGACAGGGCACACTGAAGCTTTCTTT. Translated, it gives CASSPGTGHTEAFF.

The rearrangement links TRBV29-1 to TRBJ1-4; the D is unclear. The germline gives CDR1 SQVTM, CDR2 ANQGSEA. V dropped 6 bases and J dropped 0 bases, with 8 bases sitting between them. The CDR3 runs 13 residues. The CDR3 sequence is CSVQAATNEKLFF. The CDR3 nucleotides read TGCAGCGTCCAGGCCGCAACTAATGAAAAACTGTTTTTT.

This chain links TRBV9 with TRBJ2-4; 13 bases map to TRBD2. Unmatched junction bases numbered 11, after V lost 1 base and J lost 1 base. This CDR3 has 20 residues. Germline V lookup: CDR1 SGDLS, CDR2 YYNGEE. This chain's CDR3 is CASSVRLAGGSWMAKNIQYF. CDR3 nucleotide sequence: TGTGCCAGCAGCGTACGACTAGCGGGAGGATCCTGGATGGCCAAAAACATTCAGTACTTC.

This clonotype has a handful of counts. This CDR3 reads CASSQGTGGFYEQFF. The CDR3 DNA is TGTGCCAGCAGCCAAGGGACAGGGGGCTTCTATGAGCAGTTCTTC. This sequence joins TRBV3-1 and TRBJ2-1; TRBD1 matches at 11 bases. The V gene's germline CDR1 is LGHDT and CDR2 YNNKEL (reference sequence). Trimming removed 1 base from V and 8 bases from J; junction bases left unmatched: 4. The CDR3 has 15 residues.

This chain joins TRBV5-4 and TRBJ2-3, with 8 bases aligning to TRBD2. The V gene end was trimmed by 4 bases and the J gene end by 5 bases; junction bases not matched to a gene: 15. Germline lookup yields CDR1 SGHNT and CDR2 YYREEE (reference sequence). The CDR3 covers 17 residues. CDR3 loop: CASSSAGTREKLDTQYF. CDR3 DNA: TGTGCCAGCAGCAGCGCCGGGACTAGGGAGAAGCTAGATACGCAGTATTTT. The full variable domain, rest sourced from reference TRBV5-4 and TRBJ2-3, is ETGVTQSPTHLIKTRGQQVTLRCSSQSGHNTVSWYQQALGQGPQFIFQYYREEENGRGNFPPRFSGLQFPNYSSELNVNALELDDSALYLCASSSAGTREKLDTQYFGPGTRLTVL.

This clonotype has a count of ten or more. This chain links TRBV6-5 with TRBJ2-1, with D possibly matching TRBD1 (6 bases). V shed 6 bases and J shed 9 bases, with 12 bases lying between them. CDR1 MNHEY and CDR2 SVGAGI come from the germline V gene. The CDR3 extends over 12 amino acids. CDR3 protein: CASSRRGSEQFF. Here the CDR3 DNA reads TGTGCCAGCAGCCGAAGGGGGAGTGAGCAGTTCTTC.

This clonotype turned up a few times. The chain's CDR3 is CASSAAGGWDREYQETQYF. The CDR3 nucleotides read TGTGCCAGCAGCGCAGCAGGGGGGTGGGACAGGGAGTACCAAGAGACCCAGTACTTC. The rearrangement links TRBV7-8 to TRBJ2-5; 9 positions match TRBD1. V gave up 5 bases and J gave up 0 bases; unmatched junction bases: 16. The CDR3 is 19 residues long. The germline gives CDR1 SGHVS, CDR2 FQNEAQ.